This T cell receptor (beta chain) was identified during a study of PD-1 blockade in classical Hodgkin lymphoma. Per the germline V gene, CDR1 is LNHNV and CDR2 is YYDKDF (reference sequence). The CDR3 is 14 residues long. The V gene lost 0 bases and the J gene lost 4 bases, with 7 bases spanning the gap. Profiling relied on immunoSEQ multiplex PCR, and the TCRdb table lists in-frame clones only, not all of them. Among around 13,000 clones listed, less than 90% were seen once. Exposure to brentuximab vedotin varied, and each patient had relapsed following autologous stem cell transplantation. The sample in question was peripheral blood mononuclear cells (PBMCs), obtained at baseline. The sequence was collected from a human donor with classical Hodgkin lymphoma. This rearrangement joins TRBV15 to TRBJ1-5; no definite D call. CDR3 bases: TGTGCCACCAGCAGAGATCCTCCGAATCAGCCCCAGCATTTT. It codes for CATSRDPPNQPQHF.